One sample yielded the 10 T cell receptor beta chains listed below, sequenced in a study of glioma-infiltrating T cells. TCR alpha and beta CDR3 regions were amplified from RNA using iRepertoire nested multiplex PCR. TCRdb fed the multiplex PCR reads into MiXCR, producing one record per CDR3 protein. This table has around 140,000 distinct CDR3 sequences, approximately 40% appearing once. Sequenced: glioma tissue, nonneoplastic brain tissue, or PBMCs (not recorded which). The receptors derive from a human donor with low-grade glioma or glioblastoma, undergoing nonglioma brain surgery, or in good health (not recorded which).

J is TRBJ1-1 and V is TRBV20-1; D unresolved. The V gene lost 4 bases and the J gene lost 6 bases, with 12 bases spanning the gap. The germline V gene has CDR1 DFQATT and CDR2 SNEGSKA (reference sequence). This CDR3 region has 12 residues. The CDR3 here is CSATGVRPEAFF. The CDR3 DNA follows: TGCAGTGCTACTGGGGTGAGACCTGAAGCTTTCTTT.

The chain joins TRBV7-2 to TRBJ2-7; D may be TRBD2 (6 bases). CDR1 and CDR2 (germline): SGHTA, FQGNSA. The CDR3 contains 14 residues. V shed 3 bases and J shed 7 bases, with 16 bases lying between them. The CDR3 DNA is TGTGCCAGCAGCTTTTTTGTAGCGGCCTCTGAGCAGTACTTC. Encoded protein: CASSFFVAASEQYF. The complete variable domain, with remaining parts taken from reference TRBV7-2 and TRBJ2-7, reads GAGVSQSPSNKVTEKGKDVELRCDPISGHTALYWYRQSLGQGLEFLIYFQGNSAPDKSGLPSDRFSAERTGGSVSTLTIQRTQQEDSAVYLCASSFFVAASEQYFGPGTRLTVT.

The genes are TRBV27 and TRBJ2-7; 9 nucleotides agree with TRBD2. V was clipped by 7 bases and J by 4 bases; unmatched bases: 14. CDR3 size: 16 residues. Looked up from germline, CDR1 is MNHEY and CDR2 is SMNVEV (reference sequence). CDR3 protein: CASKTLGTSTTYEQYF. CDR3 bases: TGTGCCAGCAAAACACTCGGGACTAGCACTACGTACGAGCAGTACTTC.

The chain recombines TRBV6-2 or TRBV6-3 with TRBJ2-2; D may correspond to TRBD1 or TRBD2 (5 bases each). The CDR3 covers 15 residues. Germline CDR1 and CDR2: MNHEY and SVGEGT. V dropped 7 bases and J dropped 1 base, with 13 bases sitting between them. The CDR3 coding sequence is TGTGCCAGCAAGTCGTCGGGACGGAACACCGGGGAGCTGTTTTTT. Translation gives CASKSSGRNTGELFF.

For this clonotype: This clone may be a read error of a much larger clone one base away. The V call is TRBV6-2 or TRBV6-3, the J call TRBJ2-2, with D perhaps TRBD2 (5 bases). CDR1 is MNHEY and CDR2 is SVGEGT in the germline V gene. The CDR3 consists of 15 residues. CDR3 amino acids: CASRTTLFRSGKLFF. CDR3 DNA: TGTGCCAGCAGGACTACCCTCTTTCGGTCCGGGAAGCTGTTTTTT.

The chain joins TRBV11-2 to TRBJ2-7, with D unclear. The CDR3 has 12 residues. The germline V gene encodes CDR1 SGHAT and CDR2 FQNNGV. V was trimmed by 5 bases and J by 7 bases, leaving 12 bases between them. The CDR3 nucleotides read TGTGCCAGCAGCCGCCCGAGAGGTGAGCAGTACTTC. This sequence encodes CASSRPRGEQYF.

The rearrangement links TRBV28 to TRBJ2-1; the D is unclear. V was cut by 6 bases and J by 4 bases, with 16 bases left in between. CDR1 is MDHEN, CDR2 SYDVKM, per germline. There are 15 residues in the CDR3. The CDR3 coding sequence is TGTGCCAGCAGACTACCGGGTCCAACATACAATGAGCAGTTCTTC. This gives the protein CASRLPGPTYNEQFF.

This clonotype came up a few times. The chain joins TRBV6-1 to TRBJ2-7; 8 bases line up with TRBD2. This CDR3 spans 13 amino acids. V shed 6 bases and J 6 bases; nucleotides not matched to a gene: 7. CDR1 is MNHNS, CDR2 SASEGT, per germline. For the CDR3, the DNA is TGTGCCAGCAGGCGGGGGGCTACTAGCGAGCAGTACTTC. Translated, it gives CASRRGATSEQYF.

This chain uses TRBV2 with TRBJ2-1; D call uncertain. The CDR3 extends over 17 amino acids. V lost 1 base and J 5 bases, leaving 18 bases between the germline ends. CDR1 SNHLY and CDR2 FYNNEI come from the germline V gene. CDR3 sequence (DNA): TGTGCCAGCAGTGAAGGTACCCTCAGCGCTCCCGACAATGAGCAGTTCTTC. As protein: CASSEGTLSAPDNEQFF.

V and J are TRBV2 and TRBJ1-1; the D is unclear. The CDR3 totals 8 residues. From germline, CDR1 is SNHLY and CDR2 FYNNEI. V lost 9 bases and J lost 12, with 8 bases in between. CDR3 amino acids: CARRGTFF. The CDR3 DNA follows: TGTGCCAGACGGGGAACTTTCTTT.